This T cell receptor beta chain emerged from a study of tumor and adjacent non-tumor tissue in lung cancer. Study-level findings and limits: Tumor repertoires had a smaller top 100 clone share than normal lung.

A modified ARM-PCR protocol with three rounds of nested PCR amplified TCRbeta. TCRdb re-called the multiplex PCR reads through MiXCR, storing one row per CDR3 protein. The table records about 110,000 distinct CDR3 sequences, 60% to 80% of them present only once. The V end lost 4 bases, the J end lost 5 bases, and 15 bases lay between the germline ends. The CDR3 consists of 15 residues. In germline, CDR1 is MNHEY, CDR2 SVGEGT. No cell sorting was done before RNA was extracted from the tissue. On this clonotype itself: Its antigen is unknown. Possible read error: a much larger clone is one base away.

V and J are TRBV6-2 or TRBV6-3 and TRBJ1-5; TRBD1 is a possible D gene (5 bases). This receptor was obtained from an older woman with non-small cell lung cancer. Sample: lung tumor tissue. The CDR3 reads CASSFGSGKYQPQHF. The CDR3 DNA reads TGTGCCAGCAGTTTCGGTTCAGGGAAATATCAGCCCCAGCATTTT.